This T cell receptor (beta chain) came from a study of cytomegalovirus exposure and HLA in healthy donors. Germline V gene data show CDR1 as SGHDN and CDR2 as FVKESK. J lost 2 bases, V lost 1 base, and 9 bases had no gene match. The CDR3 extends over 17 amino acids. The PCR contained 60 Vbeta and 13 Jbeta primers. TCRdb keeps only in-frame clones here, not all; method: immunoSEQ multiplex PCR. In the table there are approximately 100,000 clones, under 85% of which are singletons. J is TRBJ2-5 and V is TRBV14, with 8 nucleotides matching TRBD2. This receptor was identified in a man aged 45-65 years in good health and CMV-seropositive. The sample was PBMCs. The CDR3 protein is CASSQGGSGGLQETQYF. CDR3 DNA sequence: TGTGCCAGCAGCCAAGGAGGAAGCGGGGGACTTCAAGAGACCCAGTACTTC.